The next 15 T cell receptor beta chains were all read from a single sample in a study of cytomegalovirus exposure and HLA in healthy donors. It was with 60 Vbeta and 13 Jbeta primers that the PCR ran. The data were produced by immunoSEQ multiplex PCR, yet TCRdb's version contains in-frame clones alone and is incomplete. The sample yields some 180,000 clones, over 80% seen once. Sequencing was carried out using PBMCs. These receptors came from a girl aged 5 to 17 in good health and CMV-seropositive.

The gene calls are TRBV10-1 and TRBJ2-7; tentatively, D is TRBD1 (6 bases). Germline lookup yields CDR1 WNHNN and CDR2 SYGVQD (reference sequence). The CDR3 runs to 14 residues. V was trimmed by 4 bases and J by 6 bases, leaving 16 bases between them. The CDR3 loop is CASSVIQGPGEQYF. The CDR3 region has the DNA TGCGCCAGCAGTGTAATACAGGGCCCCGGCGAGCAGTACTTC.

The CDR3 loop is CASSPGGIGETQYF. CDR3 DNA: TGTGCCAGCAGCCCAGGAGGGATTGGAGAGACCCAGTACTTC. The chain links TRBV7-2 to TRBJ2-5, with TRBD2 as a possible D gene (6 bases). V lost 5 bases, J lost 4 bases, and 14 bases lay in between. The V gene's germline CDR1 is SGHTA and CDR2 FQGNSA. The CDR3 has 14 amino acids.

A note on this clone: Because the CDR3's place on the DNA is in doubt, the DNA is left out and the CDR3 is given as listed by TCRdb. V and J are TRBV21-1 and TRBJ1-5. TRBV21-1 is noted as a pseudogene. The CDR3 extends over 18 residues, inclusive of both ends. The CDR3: CASSRRGVGLGSNQPQHF.

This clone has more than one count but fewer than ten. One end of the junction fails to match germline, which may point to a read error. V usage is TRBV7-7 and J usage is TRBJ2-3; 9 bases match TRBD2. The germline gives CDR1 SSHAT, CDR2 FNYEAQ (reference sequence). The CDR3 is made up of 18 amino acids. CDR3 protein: CASSLEFKSGGRTDTQYF. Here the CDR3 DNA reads TGTGCTAGCAGCTTAGAATTTAAAAGCGGGGGGAGAACAGATACGCAGTATTTT. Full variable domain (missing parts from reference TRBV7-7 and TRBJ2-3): GAGVSQSPRYKVTKRGQDVTLRCDPISSHATLYWYQQALGQGPEFLTYFNYEAQPDKSGLPSDRFSAERPEGSISTLTIQRTEQRDSAMYRCASSLEFKSGGRTDTQYFGPGTRLTVL.

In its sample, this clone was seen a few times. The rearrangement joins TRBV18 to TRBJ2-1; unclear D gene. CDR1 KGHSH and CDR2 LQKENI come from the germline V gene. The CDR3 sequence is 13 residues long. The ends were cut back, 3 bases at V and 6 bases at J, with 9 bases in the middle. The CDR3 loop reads CASSPALANEQFF. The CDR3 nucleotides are TGTGCCAGCTCACCTGCCCTGGCCAATGAGCAGTTCTTC.

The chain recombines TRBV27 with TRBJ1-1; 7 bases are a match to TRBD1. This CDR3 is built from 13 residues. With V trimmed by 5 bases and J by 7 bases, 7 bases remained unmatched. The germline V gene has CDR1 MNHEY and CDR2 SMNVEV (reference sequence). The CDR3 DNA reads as TGTGCCAGCAGTCCGACAGGGCGGAATGAAGCTTTCTTT. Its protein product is CASSPTGRNEAFF.

CDR3 coding DNA: TGCGCCAGCAGCGCGGGACTAGCGGGAGGCTCCACAGATACGCAGTATTTT. It yields the protein CASSAGLAGGSTDTQYF. The V call is TRBV5-1, the J call TRBJ2-3; 15 positions agree with TRBD2. The J segment lost 2 bases and the V segment lost 4 bases, leaving 5 bases of the junction unmatched. Germline V gene sequence: CDR1 SGHRS, CDR2 YFSETQ. CDR3 length: 17 amino acids. Full variable domain (outside the CDR3, taken from reference TRBV5-1 and TRBJ2-3): KAGVTQTPRYLIKTRGQQVTLSCSPISGHRSVSWYQQTPGQGLQFLFEYFSETQRNKGNFPGRFSGRQFSNSRSEMNVSTLELGDSALYLCASSAGLAGGSTDTQYFGPGTRLTVL.

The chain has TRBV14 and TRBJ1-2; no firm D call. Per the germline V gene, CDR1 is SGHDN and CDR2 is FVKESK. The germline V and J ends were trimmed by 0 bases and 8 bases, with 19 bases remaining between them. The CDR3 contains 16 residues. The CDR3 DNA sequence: TGTGCCAGCAGCCAAGAAATTGTTCCGGGAGGGAGCGGCTACACCTTC. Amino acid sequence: CASSQEIVPGGSGYTF.

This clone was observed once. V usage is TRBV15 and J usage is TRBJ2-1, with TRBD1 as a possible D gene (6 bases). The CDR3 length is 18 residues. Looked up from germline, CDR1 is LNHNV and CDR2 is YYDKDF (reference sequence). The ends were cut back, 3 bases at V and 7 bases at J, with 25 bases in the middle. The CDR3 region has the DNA TGTGCCACCAGCAGTTCCCCCTTAGCGACTCAAAGGGGGAATGAGCAGTTCTTC. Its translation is CATSSSPLATQRGNEQFF.

The chain's CDR3 is CASQNGRGEKLFF. The CDR3 DNA reads TGTGCCAGCCAAAACGGGAGAGGGGAAAAACTGTTTTTT. This sequence joins TRBV2 and TRBJ1-4; D gene ambiguous. CDR1 SNHLY and CDR2 FYNNEI come from the germline V gene. This CDR3 spans 13 amino acids. Trimming took 8 bases from V and 8 from J, leaving 15 bases between them.

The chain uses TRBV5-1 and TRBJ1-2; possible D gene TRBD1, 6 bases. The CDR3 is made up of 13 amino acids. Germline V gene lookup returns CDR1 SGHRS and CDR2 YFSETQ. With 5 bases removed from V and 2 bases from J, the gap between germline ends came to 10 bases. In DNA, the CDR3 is TGCGCCAGCAGACCGGACAGCAACTATGGCTACACCTTC. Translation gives CASRPDSNYGYTF.

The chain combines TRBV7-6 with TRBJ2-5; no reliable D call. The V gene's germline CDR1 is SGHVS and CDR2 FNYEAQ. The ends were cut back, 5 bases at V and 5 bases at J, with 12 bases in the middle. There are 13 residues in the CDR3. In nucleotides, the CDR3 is TGTGCCAGCAGCCTAACGGTCGTCGAGACCCAGTACTTC. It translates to CASSLTVVETQYF. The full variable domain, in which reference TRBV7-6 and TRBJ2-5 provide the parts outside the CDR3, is GAGVSQSPRYKVTKRGQDVALRCDPISGHVSLYWYRQALGQGPEFLTYFNYEAQQDKSGLPNDRFSAERPEGSISTLTIQRTEQRDSAMYRCASSLTVVETQYFGPGTRLLVL.

CDR3 nucleotides: TGTGCCATCAGTGAGACAGCTAATAGCAATCAGCCCCAGCATTTT. It codes for CAISETANSNQPQHF. V usage is TRBV10-3 and J usage is TRBJ1-5; the D is unclear. This CDR3 has 15 amino acids. Germline CDR1 is ENHRY and CDR2 is SYGVKD. Trimming took off 2 bases at V and 0 bases at J, with 8 bases between the two ends.

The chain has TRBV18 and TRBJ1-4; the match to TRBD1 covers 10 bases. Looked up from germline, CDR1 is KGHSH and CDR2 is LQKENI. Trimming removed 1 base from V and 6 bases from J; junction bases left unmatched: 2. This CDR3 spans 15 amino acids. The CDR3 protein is CASSPRQGAYEKLFF. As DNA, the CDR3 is TGTGCCAGCTCACCACGACAGGGGGCTTATGAAAAACTGTTTTTT.

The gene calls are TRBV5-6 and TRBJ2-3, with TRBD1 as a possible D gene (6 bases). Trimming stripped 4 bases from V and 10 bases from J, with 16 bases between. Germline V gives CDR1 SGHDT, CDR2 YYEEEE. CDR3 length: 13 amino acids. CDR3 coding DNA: TGTGCCAGCAGCCCCAGATCCAGGGGTTCGCAGTATTTT. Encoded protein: CASSPRSRGSQYF.